Listed below are T cell receptor beta chains from one sample, sequenced in a study of spatial heterogeneity in lung cancer. TCRdb independently ran MiXCR on the 5' RACE reads; one entry per CDR3 protein. The sample records about 21,000 distinct CDR3 sequences, roughly 4.2% being singletons. The sample in question was PBMCs, obtained at surgery. The receptors originated from a male donor with early-stage non-small cell lung cancer. CDR3s include the opening cysteine and the closing phenylalanine or tryptophan. D genes are given only for firm matches. Clone size is stated in some rows and not others, as once, few, many or a class when expanded.

j_call | clone_size | d_call | v_call | cdr3_aa | cdr3_nt
TRBJ1-6 | many | - | TRBV13 | CASSPQGNNSPLHF | TGTGCCAGCAGCCCCCAGGGAAATAATTCACCCCTCCACTTT
TRBJ1-5 | few | - | TRBV2 | CASRAGRHHNQPQHF | TGTGCCAGCAGAGCGGGACGCCACCACAATCAGCCCCAGCATTTT
TRBJ1-2 | few | - | TRBV19 | CASSAPGTVYGYTF | TGTGCCAGTAGTGCCCCCGGGACGGTTTATGGCTACACCTTC
TRBJ2-6 | many | - | TRBV7-9 | CASSLRQGTASGANVLTF | TGTGCCAGCAGCTTAAGGCAGGGAACTGCCTCTGGGGCCAACGTCCTGACTTTC
TRBJ2-7 | many | - | TRBV9 | CASSVDRANAEQYF | TGTGCCAGCAGCGTAGACAGGGCGAATGCCGAGCAGTACTTC
TRBJ2-1 | many | - | TRBV7-2 | CASSLFRRAGESEQFF | TGTGCCAGCAGCTTATTTCGGCGGGCGGGCGAGTCGGAGCAGTTCTTC
TRBJ1-6 | many | TRBD1 | TRBV7-2 | CASSLGQMNSPLHF | TGTGCCAGCAGCTTGGGACAGATGAATTCACCCCTCCACTTT
TRBJ2-5 | many | TRBD2 | TRBV18 | CASSPPRTSGGQETQYF | TGTGCCAGCTCACCACCCAGGACTAGCGGGGGACAAGAGACCCAGTACTTC
TRBJ2-7 | medium-sized | TRBD1 | TRBV9 | CASSFPGGNEQYF | TGTGCCAGCAGCTTCCCAGGGGGAAACGAGCAGTACTTC
TRBJ1-5 | many | - | TRBV2 | CASSEGVFGNQPQHF | TGTGCCAGCAGTGAGGGTGTCTTCGGCAATCAGCCCCAGCATTTT
TRBJ1-1 | many | - | TRBV28 | CATLFTEAFF | TGTGCCACCCTTTTCACTGAAGCTTTCTTT
TRBJ2-7 | many | - | TRBV7-8 | CASSPGPSYEQYF | TGTGCCAGCAGCCCCGGGCCCTCCTACGAGCAGTACTTC
TRBJ1-2 | many | TRBD1 | TRBV28 | CASYITGTGNYGYTF | TGTGCCAGCTATATTACTGGGACAGGGAACTATGGCTACACCTTC
TRBJ1-1 | many | - | TRBV12-3/TRBV12-4 | CASRVGQLNTEAFF | TGTGCCAGCAGAGTGGGACAACTGAACACTGAAGCTTTCTTT
TRBJ1-5 | many | - | TRBV11-3 | CASSLVGIGGRNQPQHF | TGTGCCAGCAGCTTAGTAGGTATTGGGGGGCGGAATCAGCCCCAGCATTTT
TRBJ1-1 | many | - | TRBV12-3/TRBV12-4 | CASSKKYEAFF | TGTGCCAGCAGCAAAAAGTATGAAGCTTTCTTT
TRBJ2-3 | - | - | TRBV5-5 | CASPAPSASTDTQYF | TGTGCCAGCCCAGCACCTTCAGCTAGCACAGATACGCAGTATTTT
TRBJ2-1 | many | - | TRBV29-1 | CSVEVSGVYNEQFF | TGCAGCGTTGAAGTGAGTGGGGTCTACAATGAGCAGTTCTTC
TRBJ2-7 | many | - | TRBV3-2 | CASSQEGQHSYEQYF | TGTGCCAGCAGCCAAGAGGGACAGCATTCCTACGAGCAGTACTTC
TRBJ2-3 | many | - | TRBV5-4 | CASSLEWGGSDTQYF | TGTGCCAGCAGCTTGGAGTGGGGCGGATCAGATACGCAGTATTTT
TRBJ1-1 | many | - | TRBV7-9 | CASQGTPRYTEAFF | TGTGCCAGCCAAGGGACCCCCAGATACACTGAAGCTTTCTTT